What follows are 22 T cell receptor beta chains derived from one specimen sequenced in a study of human T cells and chemical hapten exposure. TCRdb reanalysed the RACE reads using MiXCR and keeps one entry per CDR3 protein. The sample lists roughly 360,000 distinct CDR3 sequences, approximately 5.1% occurring once. As for time point: patch test 1, 2 weeks after DPC sensitization. Sample treatment: therapeutic diphenylcyclopropenone sensitization with weekly scalp DPC. Sample: whole blood, taken in connection with sensitization to the hapten diphenylcyclopropenone (DPC). The receptors come from a woman aged 45-59 years with alopecia areata. Some clones in this sample may be carry-over from other donors' samples.

The table lists this clonotype with many counts. The chain joins TRBV28 to TRBJ2-5; D is perhaps TRBD2 (6 bases). V was trimmed by 4 bases and J by 3 bases, leaving 9 bases between them. Germline V lookup: CDR1 MDHEN, CDR2 SYDVKM. The CDR3 runs 13 residues. The CDR3 DNA follows: TGTGCCAGCAGTTCTACTAGCAAAGAGACCCAGTACTTC. Its translation: CASSSTSKETQYF.

There are a few counts of this clonotype. The CDR3 coding sequence is TGTGCCAGCAGTTCCAGGTTGTCAACTGAAGCTTTCTTT. Protein product: CASSSRLSTEAFF. The gene calls are TRBV7-9 and TRBJ1-1; D is unclear. The CDR3 extends over 13 amino acids. Trimming took 6 bases from V and 5 from J, leaving 13 bases between them. The germline V gene has CDR1 SEHNR and CDR2 FQNEAQ (reference sequence).

A few counts support this clonotype. V is TRBV7-9 and J is TRBJ2-1; 12 bases match TRBD1. The CDR3 length is 16 residues. CDR1 and CDR2 from the germline V gene are SEHNR and FQNEAQ (reference sequence). With V trimmed by 7 bases and J by 5 bases, 9 bases remained unmatched. Here the CDR3 reads CASNFGTGGRNNEQFF. For the CDR3, the DNA is TGTGCCAGCAATTTTGGGACAGGGGGCAGGAACAATGAGCAGTTCTTC.

This chain links TRBV6-2 or TRBV6-3 with TRBJ2-7; perhaps TRBD1 as D (5 bases). The CDR3 extends over 14 amino acids. V was clipped by 5 bases and J by 3 bases, with 14 bases between them. The germline V gene encodes CDR1 MNHEY and CDR2 SVGEGT. The CDR3 loop is CASSPAGPYYEQYF. Written as DNA, the CDR3 is TGTGCCAGCAGTCCGGCAGGGCCGTACTACGAGCAGTACTTC.

This clonotype was recorded many times. This rearrangement joins TRBV7-3 to TRBJ2-3; TRBD1 is a possible D gene (5 bases). CDR1 is SGHTA and CDR2 is FQGTGA in the germline V gene. V was clipped by 0 bases and J by 3 bases, with 10 bases between them. The CDR3 totals 15 residues. CDR3 sequence: CASSLTIQGTDTQYF. CDR3 DNA sequence: TGTGCCAGCAGCTTAACGATCCAGGGAACAGATACGCAGTATTTT. The full variable domain, its missing parts supplied by reference TRBV7-3 and TRBJ2-3, is GAGVSQTPSNKVTEKGKYVELRCDPISGHTALYWYRQSLGQGPEFLIYFQGTGAADDSGLPNDRFFAVRPEGSVSTLKIQRTERGDSAVYLCASSLTIQGTDTQYFGPGTRLTVL.

This clonotype was seen at least ten times. This chain joins TRBV7-9 and TRBJ2-4; D gene unclear. Trimming took 5 bases from V and 3 from J, leaving 17 bases between them. This CDR3 has 16 amino acids. From germline, CDR1 is SEHNR and CDR2 FQNEAQ (reference sequence). The DNA for the CDR3 is TGTGCCAGCAGCCCCCTACAGAGGCTTGACAAAAACATTCAGTACTTC. Protein: CASSPLQRLDKNIQYF.

The table lists this clonotype with many counts. The V gene is TRBV4-2, the J gene TRBJ1-1; no firm D call. V lost 5 bases to trimming and J lost 5 bases, with 18 bases between them. From germline, CDR1 is LGHNA and CDR2 YNFKEQ. The CDR3 length is 15 residues. The CDR3 coding sequence is TGTGCCAGCAGCTCAAGATACGGGGTTGAGACTGAAGCTTTCTTT. Residues: CASSSRYGVETEAFF.

Ten or more counts support this clonotype. The J gene is TRBJ1-1, the V gene TRBV12-2; TRBD1 is the table's D call, not checked against the DNA. TRBV12-2 is a pseudogene. The CDR3 has 14 amino acids. CDR3 coding DNA: TGTGCAAGTCGCTCAGGGGGCGAGGTAACTGAAGCTTTCTTT. It codes for CASRSGGEVTEAFF.

This clonotype was detected many times. V usage is TRBV4-3 and J usage is TRBJ2-7; D may be TRBD1 (6 bases). Germline lookup yields CDR1 LGHNA and CDR2 YSLEER. The V gene lost 0 bases and the J gene lost 4 bases, with 10 bases spanning the gap. The CDR3 is 14 amino acids. The CDR3 DNA follows: TGCGCCAGCAGCCAAGAGGGCAGGGGATACGAGCAGTACTTC. The encoded protein is CASSQEGRGYEQYF.

This clonotype appeared a single time. The chain couples TRBV2 to TRBJ2-7; maybe TRBD2 (5 bases). The CDR3 extends over 14 amino acids. Germline V lookup: CDR1 SNHLY, CDR2 FYNNEI. Deletions cut 2 bases from V and 1 base from J, with 9 bases between. CDR3: CASSESERSYEQYF. The CDR3 DNA reads as TGTGCCAGCAGTGAAAGTGAGCGGTCCTACGAGCAGTACTTC.

This clonotype was seen many times. The CDR3 loop is CASSPTGTSGSYEQYF. Here the CDR3 DNA reads TGTGCCAGCAGCCCTACCGGGACTAGCGGTTCCTACGAGCAGTACTTC. V is TRBV7-6 and J is TRBJ2-7; TRBD2 agrees at 11 bases. This CDR3 is 16 amino acids long. CDR1 is SGHVS, CDR2 FNYEAQ, per germline. J lost 1 base, V lost 5 bases, and 7 bases had no gene match. Full variable domain (remainder filled in from reference TRBV7-6 and TRBJ2-7): GAGVSQSPRYKVTKRGQDVALRCDPISGHVSLYWYRQALGQGPEFLTYFNYEAQQDKSGLPNDRFSAERPEGSISTLTIQRTEQRDSAMYRCASSPTGTSGSYEQYFGPGTRLTVT.

The CDR3 region has the DNA TGCAGTGCTAGCCCCCCCAGGAAGCGGCCCGCGGATACGCAGTATTTT. As protein: CSASPPRKRPADTQYF. The chain uses TRBV20-1 and TRBJ2-3; a weak D match, TRBD2 (5 bases). The CDR3 is 16 residues long. The V end lost 3 bases, the J end lost 6 bases, and 22 bases lay between the germline ends. Germline V CDR1 and CDR2: DFQATT, SNEGSKA (reference sequence).

Ten or more counts support this clonotype. This chain connects TRBV9 to TRBJ1-4; no clear D gene. Germline CDR1 reads SGDLS; CDR2 reads YYNGEE. The CDR3 runs to 17 residues. V lost 0 bases and J lost 10, with 22 bases in between. The CDR3 protein is CASSVAGHNPADGKLFF. CDR3 nucleotide sequence: TGTGCCAGCAGCGTAGCTGGGCATAACCCGGCGGATGGAAAACTGTTTTTT.

This chain links TRBV9 with TRBJ1-1, with D possibly being TRBD1 (5 bases). V shed 4 bases and J shed 3 bases, with 16 bases lying between them. CDR1 and CDR2 (germline): SGDLS, YYNGEE. CDR3 length: 15 amino acids. Here the CDR3 DNA reads TGTGCCAGCAGCACTAGATCAGGGTTTGACACTGAAGCTTTCTTT. This codes for CASSTRSGFDTEAFF.

This clonotype was seen ten or more times. The V call is TRBV7-9, the J call TRBJ1-1; the D gene is possibly TRBD1 (6 bases). Trimming took 4 bases from V and 10 from J, leaving 31 bases between them. In germline, CDR1 is SEHNR, CDR2 FQNEAQ (reference sequence). This CDR3 region has 18 residues. CDR3 nucleotides: TGTGCCAGCAGCTCCTCTCCCACCCTCCTCGTCAGGGGTCCTAGAGCTTTCTTT. As protein: CASSSSPTLLVRGPRAFF.

The rearrangement uses TRBV5-1 and TRBJ2-7; D might be TRBD1 (6 bases). The CDR3 loop spans 18 amino acids. V was clipped by 2 bases and J by 4 bases, with 25 bases between them. The germline gives CDR1 SGHRS, CDR2 YFSETQ. CDR3 sequence reads: CASSLRTRTALRGYEQYF. The CDR3, as DNA: TGCGCCAGCAGCTTACGGACGAGGACAGCTCTGAGGGGTTACGAGCAGTACTTC.

The chain links TRBV20-1 to TRBJ2-1, with D possibly being TRBD2 (6 bases). The CDR3 totals 16 residues. Germline-derived CDR1 and CDR2 are DFQATT and SNEGSKA (reference sequence). Trimming shortened V by 2 bases and J by 0 bases, and 14 bases separated the two germline ends. The CDR3 sequence: CSARSLADRSYNEQFF. The CDR3 region has the DNA TGCAGTGCTAGATCCTTAGCGGATCGCTCCTACAATGAGCAGTTCTTC.

This clonotype appeared a few times. The chain links TRBV29-1 to TRBJ2-5; D may be TRBD1 (7 bases). The V gene's germline CDR1 is SQVTM and CDR2 ANQGSEA. This CDR3 region has 15 residues. V shed 7 bases and J shed 5 bases, with 23 bases lying between them. The DNA for the CDR3 is TGCAGCGCTGCCCTCAGAACAGGGGCGGGGGAGACCCAGTACTTC. Protein sequence: CSAALRTGAGETQYF.

This clonotype has a count of ten or more. This sequence joins TRBV5-1 and TRBJ2-7, with D unclear. Looked up from germline, CDR1 is SGHRS and CDR2 is YFSETQ. The CDR3 loop spans 12 amino acids. Trimming took 0 bases from V and 5 from J, leaving 6 bases between them. CDR3 in DNA: TGCGCCAGCAGCTTGGAGGGCCACGAGCAGTACTTC. Its translation: CASSLEGHEQYF.

The sample holds many counts of this clonotype. The chain is built from TRBV20-1 and TRBJ1-2, with 7 bases identical to TRBD1. This CDR3 contains 12 residues. CDR1 and CDR2 (germline): DFQATT, SNEGSKA (reference sequence). This chain's CDR3 is CRGQTGAYGYTF. In DNA form, the CDR3 reads TGCAGGGGACAGACTGGGGCCTATGGCTACACCTTC.

This clonotype was detected ten times or more. This chain links TRBV7-2 with TRBJ2-5, with no clear D. Looked up from germline, CDR1 is SGHTA and CDR2 is FQGNSA. Trimming cost V 5 bases and J 4 bases, with 14 bases left between them. This CDR3 spans 14 amino acids. CDR3 DNA sequence: TGTGCCAGCAGCCCGGACGCCGTTGTAGAGACCCAGTACTTC. Protein product: CASSPDAVVETQYF.

This clonotype occurred many times. CDR3 bases: TGTGCCAGTGGCCCGGGACTTAGCACAGATACGCAGTATTTT. Encoded protein: CASGPGLSTDTQYF. The chain couples TRBV6-1 to TRBJ2-3, with D possibly matching TRBD2 (6 bases). V gave up 9 bases and J gave up 0 bases, with 13 bases separating them. Germline V lookup: CDR1 MNHNS, CDR2 SASEGT. There are 14 residues in the CDR3.